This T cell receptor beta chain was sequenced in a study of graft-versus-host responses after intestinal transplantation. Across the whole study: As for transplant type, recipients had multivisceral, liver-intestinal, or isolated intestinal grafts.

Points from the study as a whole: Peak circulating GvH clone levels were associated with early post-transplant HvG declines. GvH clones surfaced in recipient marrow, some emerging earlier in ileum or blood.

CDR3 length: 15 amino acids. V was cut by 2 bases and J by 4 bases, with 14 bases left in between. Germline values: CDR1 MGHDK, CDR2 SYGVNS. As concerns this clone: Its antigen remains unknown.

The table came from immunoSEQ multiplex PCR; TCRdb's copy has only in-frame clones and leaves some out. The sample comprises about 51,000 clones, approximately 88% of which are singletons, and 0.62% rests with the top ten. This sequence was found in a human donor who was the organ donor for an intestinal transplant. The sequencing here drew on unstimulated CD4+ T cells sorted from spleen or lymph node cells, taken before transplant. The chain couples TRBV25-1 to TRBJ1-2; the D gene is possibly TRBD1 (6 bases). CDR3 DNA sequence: TGTGCCAGCAGTGAACGCCAGGCGGGGGCCTATGGCTACACCTTC. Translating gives CASSERQAGAYGYTF.